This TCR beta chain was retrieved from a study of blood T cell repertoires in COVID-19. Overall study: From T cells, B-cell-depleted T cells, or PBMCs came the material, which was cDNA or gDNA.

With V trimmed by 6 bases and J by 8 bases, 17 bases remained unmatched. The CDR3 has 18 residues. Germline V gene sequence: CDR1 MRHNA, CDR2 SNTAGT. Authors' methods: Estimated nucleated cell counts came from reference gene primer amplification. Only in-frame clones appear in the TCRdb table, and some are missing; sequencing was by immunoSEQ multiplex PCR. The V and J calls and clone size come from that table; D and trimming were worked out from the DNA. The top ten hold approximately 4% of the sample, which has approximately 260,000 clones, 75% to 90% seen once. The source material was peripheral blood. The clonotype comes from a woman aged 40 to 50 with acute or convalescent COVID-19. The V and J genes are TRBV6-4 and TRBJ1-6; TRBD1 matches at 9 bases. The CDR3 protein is CASRGGRYRGLPHSPLHF. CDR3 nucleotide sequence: TGTGCCAGCAGAGGTGGGCGGTACAGGGGGCTTCCCCATTCACCCCTCCACTTT.